The 9 T cell receptor beta chains below all came from one sample that was sequenced in a study of PD-1 blockade in classical Hodgkin lymphoma (dated by TCRdb to the early 2020s). The library was produced with the immunoSEQ multiplex PCR assay. As stored in TCRdb, this immuneACCESS dataset retains in-frame rearrangements with V and J assigned. A fraction of the clones does not appear; measured against another copy, unresolved V genes explain less than half of the discrepancy, and the remainder lacks a known reason. This sample holds tens of thousands of clones; 70% to 90% were observed only once. The ten biggest clones cover 7% to 8.5% of the sample. Interpreted using the paper, the time point label stands for: cycle 4 day 1 (C4D1), after six to seven weeks of nivolumab. All trial patients had relapsed after autologous stem cell transplantation, with cohorts A, B and C differing in prior brentuximab vedotin exposure.

This specimen was peripheral blood mononuclear cells (PBMCs), taken before the fourth cycle of nivolumab. These TCRs come from a human donor with classical Hodgkin lymphoma.

This sequence joins TRBV28 and TRBJ1-5, with 11 bases fitting TRBD1. The ends lost 3 bases at V and 6 bases at J; junction bases unmatched: 7. The CDR3 covers 16 residues. In germline, CDR1 is MDHEN, CDR2 SYDVKM. The CDR3 coding sequence is TGTGCCAGCAGTTTTCCCGGGACAGGGGGGTTTCAGCCCCAGCATTTT. Translated: CASSFPGTGGFQPQHF. The whole variable domain, remainder taken from reference TRBV28 and TRBJ1-5, is DVKVTQSSRYLVKRTGEKVFLECVQDMDHENMFWYRQDPGLGLRLIYFSYDVKMKEKGDIPEGYSVSREKKERFSLILESASTNQTSMYLCASSFPGTGGFQPQHFGDGTRLSIL.

CDR3 protein: CASSLPRGIGNQPQHF. CDR3 nucleotides: TGTGCCAGCAGTTTGCCCAGGGGGATAGGCAATCAGCCCCAGCATTTT. This chain links TRBV28 with TRBJ1-5; TRBD1 matches 7 bases. CDR3 length: 16 residues. The ends lost 3 bases at V and 2 bases at J; junction bases unmatched: 7. The germline V gene has CDR1 MDHEN and CDR2 SYDVKM. The variable domain in full, with the rest retrieved from reference TRBV28 and TRBJ1-5, is DVKVTQSSRYLVKRTGEKVFLECVQDMDHENMFWYRQDPGLGLRLIYFSYDVKMKEKGDIPEGYSVSREKKERFSLILESASTNQTSMYLCASSLPRGIGNQPQHFGDGTRLSIL.

CDR3 residues: CAWSVYLYTEAFF. As DNA, the CDR3 is TGTGCCTGGAGTGTATATTTGTACACTGAAGCTTTCTTT. This chain connects TRBV30 to TRBJ1-1; no reliable D call. This CDR3 has 13 residues. The V end was cut by 0 bases, the J end by 3 bases, with 8 bases between. Germline lookup yields CDR1 GTSNPN and CDR2 SVGIG (reference sequence).

This chain links TRBV4-1 with TRBJ2-6; 7 bases fit TRBD1. CDR1 and CDR2 (germline): MGHRA, YSYEKL. The V and J ends lost 2 bases and 2 bases, in that order; junction bases with no gene match: 12. This CDR3 has 19 amino acids. CDR3 sequence reads: CASSQLAGTAITGANVLTF. The CDR3 nucleotides read TGCGCCAGCAGCCAATTAGCCGGGACAGCGATCACTGGGGCCAACGTCCTGACTTTC.

This clone appeared a few times. The chain employs TRBV9 and TRBJ1-1, with D possibly being TRBD1 (6 bases). Germline V gene data show CDR1 as SGDLS and CDR2 as YYNGEE. The germline V and J ends were trimmed by 4 bases and 6 bases, with 16 bases remaining between them. The CDR3 is made up of 14 amino acids. CDR3 coding DNA: TGTGCCAGCAGCCCCGTACAGGGCGTAGCTGAAGCTTTCTTT. This codes for CASSPVQGVAEAFF. Drawing the rest from reference TRBV9 and TRBJ1-1, the complete variable domain is DSGVTQTPKHLITATGQRVTLRCSPRSGDLSVYWYQQSLDQGLQFLIQYYNGEERAKGNILERFSAQQFPDLHSELNLSSLELGDSALYFCASSPVQGVAEAFFGQGTRLTVV.

This chain links TRBV28 with TRBJ1-5, with TRBD1 identical over 10 bases. V was clipped by 4 bases and J by 2 bases; unmatched bases: 2. CDR3 length: 15 amino acids. The germline V gene has CDR1 MDHEN and CDR2 SYDVKM. The CDR3 DNA reads as TGTGCCAGCAGTTCGACAGGGGGCGGCAATCAGCCCCAGCATTTT. Translated: CASSSTGGGNQPQHF.

The V and J genes are TRBV6-6 and TRBJ1-5, with a possible D match to TRBD1 (5 bases). This CDR3 spans 13 amino acids. Germline lookup yields CDR1 MNHNY and CDR2 SVGAGI (reference sequence). Trimming left V 4 bases short and J 7 bases short, with 11 bases between. The CDR3 coding sequence is TGTGCCAGCAGTTCCCAGGGAGCCCAGCCCCAGCATTTT. Protein sequence: CASSSQGAQPQHF.

This rearrangement joins TRBV5-1 to TRBJ2-3; 10 bases align to TRBD2. From germline, CDR1 is SGHRS and CDR2 YFSETQ. The CDR3 is made up of 16 amino acids. The ends lost 1 base at V and 2 bases at J; junction bases unmatched: 4. The CDR3 loop is CASSLPSGGDTDTQYF. The CDR3 coding sequence is TGCGCCAGCAGCTTGCCTAGCGGGGGTGACACAGATACGCAGTATTTT. Full variable domain (rest looked up from reference TRBV5-1 and TRBJ2-3): KAGVTQTPRYLIKTRGQQVTLSCSPISGHRSVSWYQQTPGQGLQFLFEYFSETQRNKGNFPGRFSGRQFSNSRSEMNVSTLELGDSALYLCASSLPSGGDTDTQYFGPGTRLTVL.

This clone was seen a single time. The genes are TRBV19 and TRBJ2-7; D might be TRBD1 (5 bases). CDR3 length equals 13 residues. The germline V and J ends were trimmed by 5 bases and 3 bases, with 11 bases remaining between them. Germline loops: CDR1 LNHDA, CDR2 SQIVND (reference sequence). CDR3 DNA: TGTGCCAGTAGTCAGGGTCCGAACTACGAGCAGTACTTC. This codes for CASSQGPNYEQYF.